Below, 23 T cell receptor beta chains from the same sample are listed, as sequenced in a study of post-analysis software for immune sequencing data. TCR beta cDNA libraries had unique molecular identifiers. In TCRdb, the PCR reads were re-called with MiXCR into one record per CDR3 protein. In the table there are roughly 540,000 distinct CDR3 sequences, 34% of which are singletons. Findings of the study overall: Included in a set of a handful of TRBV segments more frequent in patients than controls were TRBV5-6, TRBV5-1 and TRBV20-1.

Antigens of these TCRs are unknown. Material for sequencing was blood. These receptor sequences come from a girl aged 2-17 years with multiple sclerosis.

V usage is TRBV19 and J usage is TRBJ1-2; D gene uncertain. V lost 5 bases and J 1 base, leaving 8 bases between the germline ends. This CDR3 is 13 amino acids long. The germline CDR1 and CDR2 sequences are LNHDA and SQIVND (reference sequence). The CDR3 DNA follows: TGTGCCAGTAGTGCCACAGTTAACTATGGCTACACCTTC. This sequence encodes CASSATVNYGYTF.

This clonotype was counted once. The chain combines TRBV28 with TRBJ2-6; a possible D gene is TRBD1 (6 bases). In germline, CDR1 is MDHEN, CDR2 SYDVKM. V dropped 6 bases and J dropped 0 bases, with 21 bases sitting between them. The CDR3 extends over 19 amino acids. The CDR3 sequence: CASRHEQGLFFSGANVLTF. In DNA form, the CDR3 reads TGTGCCAGCAGACACGAACAGGGCCTATTTTTCTCTGGGGCCAACGTCCTGACTTTC.

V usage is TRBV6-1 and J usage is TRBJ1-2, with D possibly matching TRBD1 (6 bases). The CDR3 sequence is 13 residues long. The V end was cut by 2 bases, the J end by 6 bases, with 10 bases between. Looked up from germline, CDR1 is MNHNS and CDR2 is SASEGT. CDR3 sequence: CASSEWTEDGYTF. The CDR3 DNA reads TGTGCCAGCAGTGAATGGACAGAAGATGGCTACACCTTC.

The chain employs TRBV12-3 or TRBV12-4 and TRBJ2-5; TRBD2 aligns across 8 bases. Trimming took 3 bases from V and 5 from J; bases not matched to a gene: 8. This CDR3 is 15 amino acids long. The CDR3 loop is CASSLTVAGTETQYF. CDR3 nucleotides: TGTGCCAGCAGTTTGACGGTAGCGGGGACTGAGACCCAGTACTTC.

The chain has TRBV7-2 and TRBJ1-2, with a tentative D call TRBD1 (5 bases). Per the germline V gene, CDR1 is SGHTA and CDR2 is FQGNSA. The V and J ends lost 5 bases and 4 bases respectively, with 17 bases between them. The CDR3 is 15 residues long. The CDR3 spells CASSLLGRDGYGYTF. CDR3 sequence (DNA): TGTGCCAGCAGCCTGCTGGGACGCGACGGCTATGGCTACACCTTC.

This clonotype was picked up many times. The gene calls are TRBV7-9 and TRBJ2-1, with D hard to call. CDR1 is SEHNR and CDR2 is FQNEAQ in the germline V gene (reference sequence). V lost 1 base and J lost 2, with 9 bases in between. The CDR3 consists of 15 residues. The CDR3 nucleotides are TGTGCCAGCAGCTTAGGGACGGCTGCCTACAATGAGCAGTTCTTC. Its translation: CASSLGTAAYNEQFF.

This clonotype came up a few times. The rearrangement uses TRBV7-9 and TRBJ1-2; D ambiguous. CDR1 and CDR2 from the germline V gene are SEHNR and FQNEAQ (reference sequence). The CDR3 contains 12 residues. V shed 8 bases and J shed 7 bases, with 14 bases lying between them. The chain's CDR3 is CASARAGSGYTF. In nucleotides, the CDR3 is TGTGCCAGCGCGAGGGCAGGTAGTGGCTACACCTTC.

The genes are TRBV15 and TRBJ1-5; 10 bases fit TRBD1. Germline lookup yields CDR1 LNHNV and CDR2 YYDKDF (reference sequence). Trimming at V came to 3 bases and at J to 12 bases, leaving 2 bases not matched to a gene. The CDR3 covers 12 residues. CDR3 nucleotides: TGTGCCACCAGCAGCAGGACAGGGGGCCAGCATTTT. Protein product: CATSSRTGGQHF.

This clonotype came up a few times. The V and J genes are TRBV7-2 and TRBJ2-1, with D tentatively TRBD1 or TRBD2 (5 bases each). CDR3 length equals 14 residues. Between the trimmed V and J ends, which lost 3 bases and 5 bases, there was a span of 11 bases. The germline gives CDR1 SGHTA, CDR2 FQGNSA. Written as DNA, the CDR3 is TGTGCCAGCAGCTTGAGGGGAGTAAACAATGAGCAGTTCTTC. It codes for CASSLRGVNNEQFF.

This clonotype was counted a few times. CDR3 sequence reads: CASSPKLGSLSEQYF. The CDR3 DNA follows: TGTGCCAGCAGTCCGAAACTAGGGTCCTTATCCGAGCAGTACTTC. The gene calls are TRBV6-6 and TRBJ2-5; maybe TRBD2 (5 bases). The end of the DNA is better explained by TRBJ2-7, so the J call may be wrong. Per germline, CDR1 MNHNY and CDR2 SVGAGI (reference sequence). This CDR3 spans 15 amino acids.

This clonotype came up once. The CDR3 DNA is TGTGCCAGCAGCGTAGATGCAGGGGGCGAAGATACGCAGTATTTT. Protein sequence: CASSVDAGGEDTQYF. The chain links TRBV9 to TRBJ2-3, with TRBD1 identical over 8 bases. The CDR3 consists of 15 residues. The germline V gene encodes CDR1 SGDLS and CDR2 YYNGEE. The J segment lost 5 bases and the V segment lost 0 bases, leaving 5 bases of the junction unmatched.

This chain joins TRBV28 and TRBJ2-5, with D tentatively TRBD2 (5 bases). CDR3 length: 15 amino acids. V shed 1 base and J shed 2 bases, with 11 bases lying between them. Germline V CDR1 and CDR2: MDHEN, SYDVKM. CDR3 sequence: CASSLLPTKQETQYF. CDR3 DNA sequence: TGTGCCAGCAGTTTATTACCGACTAAACAAGAGACCCAGTACTTC.

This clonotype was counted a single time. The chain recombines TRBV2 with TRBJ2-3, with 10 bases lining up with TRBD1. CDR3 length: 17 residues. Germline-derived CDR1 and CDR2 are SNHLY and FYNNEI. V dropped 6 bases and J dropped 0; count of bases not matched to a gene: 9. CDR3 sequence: CASRGPGGQGSTDTQYF. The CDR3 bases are TGTGCCAGCAGGGGCCCAGGGGGACAGGGGAGCACAGATACGCAGTATTTT.

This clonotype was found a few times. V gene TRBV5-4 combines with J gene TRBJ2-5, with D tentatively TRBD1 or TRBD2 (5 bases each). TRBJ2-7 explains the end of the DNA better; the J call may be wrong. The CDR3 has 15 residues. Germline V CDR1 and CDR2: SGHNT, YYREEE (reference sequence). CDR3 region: CASSLLGRERGEQYF. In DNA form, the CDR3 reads TGTGCCAGCAGCTTGTTGGGCAGGGAACGGGGCGAGCAGTACTTC.

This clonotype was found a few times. The CDR3, as DNA: TGTGCCAGCAGCGCTAACATGGGGTCCCCCTACGAGCAGTACTTC. Translation gives CASSANMGSPYEQYF. V and J are TRBV7-6 and TRBJ2-7; D gene ambiguous. This CDR3 contains 15 residues. In germline, CDR1 is SGHVS, CDR2 FNYEAQ. V shed 5 bases and J shed 2 bases, with 16 bases lying between them.

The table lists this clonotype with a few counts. The CDR3 nucleotides read TGCAGTGCTCCAAGTCGAAGCCAGGGTAAGGATACGCAGTATTTT. Translating it yields CSAPSRSQGKDTQYF. This rearrangement joins TRBV20-1 to TRBJ2-3; tentative D call: TRBD1 (5 bases). Trimming took off 5 bases at V and 6 bases at J, with 21 bases between the two ends. The germline CDR1 and CDR2 sequences are DFQATT and SNEGSKA (reference sequence). The CDR3 runs to 15 residues.

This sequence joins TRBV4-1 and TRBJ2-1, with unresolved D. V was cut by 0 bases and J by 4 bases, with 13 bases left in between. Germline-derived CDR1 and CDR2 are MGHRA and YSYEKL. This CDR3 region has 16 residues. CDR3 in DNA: TGCGCCAGCAGCCAAGAGAACCCAGCCCCGTACAATGAGCAGTTCTTC. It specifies CASSQENPAPYNEQFF.

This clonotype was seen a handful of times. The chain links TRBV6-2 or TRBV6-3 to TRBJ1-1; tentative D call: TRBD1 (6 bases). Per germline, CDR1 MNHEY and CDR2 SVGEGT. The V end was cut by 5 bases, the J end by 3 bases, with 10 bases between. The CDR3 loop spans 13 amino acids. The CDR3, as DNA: TGTGCCAGCAGTCTTCGGACAGACACTGAAGCTTTCTTT. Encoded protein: CASSLRTDTEAFF.

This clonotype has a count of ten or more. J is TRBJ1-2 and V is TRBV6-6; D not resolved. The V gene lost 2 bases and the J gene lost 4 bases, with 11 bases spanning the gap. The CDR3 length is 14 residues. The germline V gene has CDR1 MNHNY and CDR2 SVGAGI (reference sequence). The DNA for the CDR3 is TGTGCCAGCAGTTACCACAGCCCTTCCTATGGCTACACCTTC. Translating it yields CASSYHSPSYGYTF.

The CDR3 region is CASSVVAGDGEQYF. The CDR3, as DNA: TGTGCCAGCAGCGTAGTGGCGGGGGACGGAGAGCAGTACTTC. V is TRBV9 and J is TRBJ2-7; 7 bases map to TRBD2. With V trimmed by 0 bases and J by 7 bases, 7 bases remained unmatched. Germline CDR1 is SGDLS and CDR2 is YYNGEE. CDR3 size: 14 residues.

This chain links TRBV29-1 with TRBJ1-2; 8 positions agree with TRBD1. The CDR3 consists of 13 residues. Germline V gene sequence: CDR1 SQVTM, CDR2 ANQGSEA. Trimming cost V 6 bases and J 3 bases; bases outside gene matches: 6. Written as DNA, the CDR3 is TGCAGCGTCCGAGGACAGGGTCACTATGGCTACACCTTC. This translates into CSVRGQGHYGYTF.

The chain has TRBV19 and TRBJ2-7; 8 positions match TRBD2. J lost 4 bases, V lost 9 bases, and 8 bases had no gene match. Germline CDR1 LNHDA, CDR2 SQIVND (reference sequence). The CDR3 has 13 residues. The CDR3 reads CARSPGLAYEQYF. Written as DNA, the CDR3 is TGTGCCAGGAGTCCCGGACTAGCTTACGAGCAGTACTTC.

The CDR3 spells CASSLGRWAGRSSGANVLTF. In DNA form, the CDR3 reads TGTGCCAGCAGCTTAGGGAGATGGGCAGGCCGTAGCTCTGGGGCCAACGTCCTGACTTTC. The chain couples TRBV11-2 to TRBJ2-6; unclear D gene. Trimming pared 1 base from V and 0 bases from J, leaving 19 bases between. The germline V gene encodes CDR1 SGHAT and CDR2 FQNNGV. This CDR3 has 20 amino acids.